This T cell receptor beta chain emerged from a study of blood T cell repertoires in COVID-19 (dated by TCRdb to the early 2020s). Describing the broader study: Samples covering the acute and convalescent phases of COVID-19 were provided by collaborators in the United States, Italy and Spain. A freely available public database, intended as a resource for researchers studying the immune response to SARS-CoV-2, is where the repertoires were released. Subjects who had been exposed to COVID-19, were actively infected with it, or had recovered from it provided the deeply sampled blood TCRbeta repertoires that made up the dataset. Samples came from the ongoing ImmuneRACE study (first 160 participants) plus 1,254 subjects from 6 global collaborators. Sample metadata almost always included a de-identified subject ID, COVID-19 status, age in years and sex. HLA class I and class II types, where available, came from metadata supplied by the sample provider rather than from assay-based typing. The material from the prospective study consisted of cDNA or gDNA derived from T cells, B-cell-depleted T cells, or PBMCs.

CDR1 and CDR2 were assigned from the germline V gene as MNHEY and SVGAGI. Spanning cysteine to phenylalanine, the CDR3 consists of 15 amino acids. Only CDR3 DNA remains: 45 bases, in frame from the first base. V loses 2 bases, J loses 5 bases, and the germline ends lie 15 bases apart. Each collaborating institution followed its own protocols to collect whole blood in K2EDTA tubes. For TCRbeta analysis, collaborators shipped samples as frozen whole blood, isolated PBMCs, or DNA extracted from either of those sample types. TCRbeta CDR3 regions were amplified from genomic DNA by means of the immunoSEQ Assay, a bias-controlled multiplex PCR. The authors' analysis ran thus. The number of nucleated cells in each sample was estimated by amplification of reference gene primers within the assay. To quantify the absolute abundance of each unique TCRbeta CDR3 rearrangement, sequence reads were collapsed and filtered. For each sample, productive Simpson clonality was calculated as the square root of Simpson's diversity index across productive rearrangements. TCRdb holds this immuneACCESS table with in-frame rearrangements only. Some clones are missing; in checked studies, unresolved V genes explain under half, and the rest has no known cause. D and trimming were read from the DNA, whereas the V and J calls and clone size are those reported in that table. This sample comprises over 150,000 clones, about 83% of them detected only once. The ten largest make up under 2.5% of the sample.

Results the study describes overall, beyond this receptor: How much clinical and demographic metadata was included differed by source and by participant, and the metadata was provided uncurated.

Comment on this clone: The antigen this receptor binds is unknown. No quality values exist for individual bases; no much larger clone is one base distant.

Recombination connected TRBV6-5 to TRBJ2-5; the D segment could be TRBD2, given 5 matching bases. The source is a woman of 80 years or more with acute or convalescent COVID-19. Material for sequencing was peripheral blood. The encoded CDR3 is CASSYGLAPGETQYF. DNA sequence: TGTGCCAGCAGTTACGGGCTAGCCCCCGGCGAGACCCAGTACTTC.